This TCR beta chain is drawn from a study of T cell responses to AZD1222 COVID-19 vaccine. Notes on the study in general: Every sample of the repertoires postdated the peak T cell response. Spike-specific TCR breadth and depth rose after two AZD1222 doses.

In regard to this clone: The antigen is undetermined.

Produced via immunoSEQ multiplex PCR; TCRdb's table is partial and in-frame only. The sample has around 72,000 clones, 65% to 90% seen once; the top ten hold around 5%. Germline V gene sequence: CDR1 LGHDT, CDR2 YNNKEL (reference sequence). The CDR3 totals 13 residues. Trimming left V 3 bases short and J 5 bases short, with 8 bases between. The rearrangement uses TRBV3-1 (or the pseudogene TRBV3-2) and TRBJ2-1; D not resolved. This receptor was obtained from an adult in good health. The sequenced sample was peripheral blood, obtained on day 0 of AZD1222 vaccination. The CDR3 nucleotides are TGTGCCAGCAGCCACCGCGGAAACAATGAGCAGTTCTTC. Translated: CASSHRGNNEQFF.